The T cell receptor beta chain described here comes from a study of cytomegalovirus exposure and HLA in healthy donors. Overall study findings and caveats: V- and J-gene trimming in TCR beta was tied to a missense DCLRE1C variant by an analysis performed later.

Primers included in the PCR were 60 Vbeta and 13 Jbeta primers. The repertoire was sequenced with immunoSEQ multiplex PCR; TCRdb's copy has only in-frame clones and lacks some. The sample has 250,000 or so clones, over 90% seen once. The CDR3 loop spans 19 amino acids. CDR1 is SGHAT and CDR2 is FQDESV in the germline V gene (reference sequence). The V end was cut by 5 bases, the J end by 7 bases, with 29 bases between. Every donor was a healthy person donating bone marrow. About this clone: The antigen is not known.

The chain is built from TRBV11-1 and TRBJ2-2; D may be TRBD1 (7 bases). Material for sequencing was PBMCs. The source of this sequence is a girl aged 2 to 9 in good health and CMV-seronegative. The CDR3 region is CASSPNLGSGPQGGGELFF. The DNA of the CDR3 is TGTGCCAGCAGCCCGAACCTGGGTAGCGGCCCCCAGGGGGGCGGGGAGCTGTTTTTT.